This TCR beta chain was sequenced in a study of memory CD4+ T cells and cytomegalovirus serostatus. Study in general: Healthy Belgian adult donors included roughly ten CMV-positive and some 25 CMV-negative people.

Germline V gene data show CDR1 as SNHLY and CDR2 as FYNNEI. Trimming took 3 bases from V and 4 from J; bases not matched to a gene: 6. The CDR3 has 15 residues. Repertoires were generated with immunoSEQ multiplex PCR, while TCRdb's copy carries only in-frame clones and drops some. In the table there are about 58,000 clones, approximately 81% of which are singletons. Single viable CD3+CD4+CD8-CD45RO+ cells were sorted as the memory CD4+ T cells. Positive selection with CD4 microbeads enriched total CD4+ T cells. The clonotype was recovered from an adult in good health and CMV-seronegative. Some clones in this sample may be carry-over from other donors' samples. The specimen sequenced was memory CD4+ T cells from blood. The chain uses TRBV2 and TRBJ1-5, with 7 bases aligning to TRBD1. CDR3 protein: CASSDEGGGNQPQHF. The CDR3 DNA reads TGTGCCAGCAGTGATGAAGGGGGCGGTAATCAGCCCCAGCATTTT.